The rows below give T cell receptor beta chains drawn from one sample of a study of blood T cells in healthy people across ages. One entry per CDR3 protein, called by TCRdb with MiXCR from the 5' RACE reads. This repertoire shows approximately 800,000 distinct CDR3 sequences, around three fifths found once; its top ten account for roughly 24%. The specimen was blood. The receptors derive from a man aged 40-49 years in good health. Both conserved end residues are part of each CDR3. A D gene is named only where the DNA matches it firmly. Clone size is shown for a subset of rows, as once, few, many or a class of expanded clone.

j_call,clone_size,v_call,d_call,cdr3_length,cdr3_aa,cdr3_nt
TRBJ2-3,few,TRBV6-5,.,13,CASNPGSTDTQYF,TGTGCCAGCAATCCCGGGAGCACAGATACGCAGTATTTT
TRBJ1-1,.,TRBV29-1,.,13,CSVDKLSYTEAFF,TGCAGCGTTGATAAGCTCTCTTACACTGAAGCTTTCTTT
TRBJ2-5,.,TRBV7-2,.,15,CASSSSRRRGDEQYF,TGTGCCAGCAGCTCATCCAGGCGGCGGGGCGATGAGCAGTACTTC
TRBJ2-3,.,TRBV5-1,.,15,CASSSGTLSTDTQYF,TGCGCCAGCAGCTCCGGGACACTCAGCACAGATACGCAGTATTTT
TRBJ1-1,.,TRBV20-1,.,14,CSARPPGLGTEAFF,TGCAGTGCTAGACCCCCGGGACTGGGCACTGAAGCTTTCTTT
TRBJ1-2,.,TRBV5-6,TRBD1,17,CASRSRDRGRSVYGYTF,TGTGCCAGCAGGTCCCGGGACAGGGGGCGCAGCGTCTATGGCTACACCTTC
TRBJ1-1,.,TRBV5-1,.,15,CASSYSGTSVTEAFF,TGCGCCAGCAGCTACTCCGGGACATCGGTGACTGAAGCTTTCTTT
TRBJ1-2,few,TRBV29-1,.,13,CSVELGHESGYTF,TGCAGCGTTGAATTAGGGCACGAAAGTGGCTACACCTTC
TRBJ1-2,.,TRBV10-3,.,15,CAISESTGTNYGYTF,TGTGCCATCAGTGAGTCGACAGGAACTAACTATGGCTACACCTTC
TRBJ2-5,.,TRBV7-2,.,14,CAGSVRGLSETQYF,TGTGCCGGCAGTGTAAGAGGGTTATCGGAGACCCAGTACTTC
TRBJ2-2,.,TRBV2,.,16,CASSPTPHLNTGELFF,TGTGCCAGCAGCCCGACTCCTCATCTAAACACCGGGGAGCTGTTTTTT
TRBJ1-4,.,TRBV18,TRBD1,14,CASSPTGMNEKLFF,TGTGCCAGCTCACCGACAGGGATGAATGAAAAACTGTTTTTT
TRBJ2-6,many,TRBV4-2,TRBD1,19,CASSQDGTGGFSGANVLTF,TGTGCCAGCAGCCAAGACGGGACAGGGGGCTTCTCTGGGGCCAACGTCCTGACTTTC
TRBJ1-2,.,TRBV20-1,TRBD1,14,CSARDPDRGYGYTF,TGCAGTGCTAGAGACCCCGACAGGGGCTATGGCTACACCTTC
TRBJ1-5,.,TRBV12-3/TRBV12-4,.,14,CASSLGGDLTAQHF,TGTGCCAGCAGTTTAGGAGGGGACCTTACCGCCCAGCATTTT
TRBJ2-5,.,TRBV3-1,.,15,CASSQDARTEETQYF,TGTGCCAGCAGCCAAGATGCGAGGACAGAAGAGACCCAGTACTTC
TRBJ1-6,.,TRBV28,TRBD1,13,CASGQGHNSPLHF,TGTGCCAGCGGACAGGGCCATAATTCACCCCTCCACTTT
TRBJ1-4,.,TRBV25-1,.,15,CASSAPGARNEKLFF,TGTGCCAGCAGCGCCCCGGGGGCCCGAAATGAAAAACTGTTTTTT
TRBJ2-1,.,TRBV12-3/TRBV12-4,.,14,CASSWSIPNNEQFF,TGTGCCAGCAGTTGGTCAATTCCAAACAATGAGCAGTTCTTC
TRBJ2-3,.,TRBV7-2,TRBD2,16,CASSLAGSGRADTQYF,TGTGCCAGCAGCTTAGCCGGTAGCGGGAGGGCAGATACGCAGTATTTT
TRBJ2-7,few,TRBV15,.,14,CATSGLQDTYEQYF,TGTGCCACCAGCGGTCTTCAGGACACCTACGAGCAGTACTTC
TRBJ1-1,few,TRBV6-2/TRBV6-3,TRBD1,15,CASTTSGTGRTEAFF,TGTGCCAGCACCACTTCTGGGACAGGGCGTACTGAAGCTTTCTTT
TRBJ2-2,.,TRBV12-3/TRBV12-4,.,14,CAARRGLNTGELFF,TGTGCCGCCAGGAGGGGGTTGAACACCGGGGAGCTGTTTTTT